The T cell receptor (beta chain) under discussion was sequenced for a study of STAT5B mutations in CD4+ large granular lymphocyte leukemia (dated by TCRdb to 2022 to 2024). Regarding the study in general: Among the healthy controls, the CDR3 'QG' motif was associated with a particular HLA allele. TCRbeta repertoires of CD4+ T-cell large granular lymphocyte leukemia patients were compared with those of healthy blood donors. Flow cytometry on FACSCanto II or FACSVerse confirmed that purified fractions exceeded 95% purity among lymphocytes.

Summary of the overall study and its limitations: The data were not HLA-matched, and the higher clonality in CD4+ T-LGLL than in CD8+ T-LGLL could be due to the relatively small sample size. Enrichment of TRBV06-family usage was observed among the top patient clones (8/27) relative to healthy controls (2/35). Each patient's main leukemic clonotypes were private, but 25% of these clonotypes showed up at low frequency in the non-leukemic repertoires of other patients. CD4-sorted patient repertoires appeared more clonal than healthy CD4+ repertoires, and this difference persisted after removing the putative leukemic clones.

Turning to this clone: The antigen it binds to is not known. No base quality information exists; no much larger clone differs at one position.

TCRbeta rearrangements were sequenced from genomic DNA using the immunoSEQ assay at survey resolution. In the paper's pipeline: A lowest detectable productive clonotype frequency of 2.59 x 10-5 was observed in the TCR sequencing data. Only productive TCRbeta rearrangements, meaning sequences that were complete and in-frame, were kept for the analyses. Sample clonality was computed as Simpson clonality in the immunoSEQ Analyzer version 3.0. Clones were grouped by frequency into very rare, small, medium, large (1-20%) or hyperexpanded (>20%) categories. Generation probabilities were estimated with OLGA 1.2.3, V-gene circos plots were generated with VDJtools, specificities were searched for in VDJdb, and CDR3 motifs were identified with GLIPH. The table comes from immuneACCESS by way of TCRdb, which keeps in-frame sequences with V and J called. Part of the clones is missing from these tables; in studies checked, under half for an unresolved V gene and the rest for unknown reasons. V, J and clone size reflect that table, while D and trimming were determined from the DNA. The sample records around 30,000 clones, roughly four fifths of which are singletons. Approximately 2.4% of the sample is in the top ten clones.

Buffy coats from around 37 blood donors, supplied by the Finnish Red Cross blood service, were used as healthy controls. All TCR-sequenced material derived from peripheral blood: patient blood samples and healthy donor buffy coats. Peripheral blood mononuclear cells were isolated by Ficoll-Hypaque gradient centrifugation. For the healthy controls, CD4+ cells were obtained from buffy coats by magnetic purification. Genomic DNA was extracted with the Gentra Puregene Cell and Tissue kit and quantified on a Qubit 2.0 fluorometer. Trimming takes 3 bases off V and 8 bases off J; junction bases not matched to a gene: 8. The germline V gene yields MGHRA for CDR1 and YSYEKL for CDR2. The CDR3 starts with the cysteine, ends with the phenylalanine, and has 15 residues. CDR3 DNA is the only sequence kept; it has 45 bases, read in frame from the first base.

The rearranged chain carries TRBV4-1 and TRBJ1-3, and 9 junctional nucleotides match TRBD1. Sequencing was performed on CD4+ T cells from blood buffy coats. The TCR was taken from a human donor in good health. DNA sequence: TGCGCCAGCAGCCACGTCGGGACAGGGCCCGACACCATATATTTT. It is translated as CASSHVGTGPDTIYF.